Presented here are 32 T cell receptor beta chains from one specimen sequenced in a study of cytomegalovirus exposure and HLA in healthy donors. Some clones are missing from TCRdb's copy, which holds only in-frame ones; the method was immunoSEQ multiplex PCR. There are 160,000 or so clones in the sample; almost 85% occur only once, and roughly 10% lies in the top ten. The material sequenced was PBMCs. The receptors stem from a man between 25 and 39 years old in good health and CMV-seropositive.

V and J are TRBV28 and TRBJ1-2, with TRBD1 as a possible D gene (5 bases). The CDR3 sequence is 12 residues long. Trimming stripped 5 bases from V and 3 bases from J, with 7 bases between. The germline V gene encodes CDR1 MDHEN and CDR2 SYDVKM. CDR3 coding DNA: TGTGCCAGCAGTCCCAGGGACTATGGCTACACCTTC. Protein product: CASSPRDYGYTF.

The chain has TRBV11-2 and TRBJ2-1; D gene ambiguous. The ends were cut back, 1 base at V and 0 bases at J, with 10 bases in the middle. Per the germline V gene, CDR1 is SGHAT and CDR2 is FQNNGV. The CDR3 extends over 16 amino acids. The CDR3 DNA is TGTGCCAGCAGCTTAGTCTACCTGAGCTCCTACAATGAGCAGTTCTTC. Translation: CASSLVYLSSYNEQFF.

CDR3 protein: CASSFRGVPNSPLHF. Written as DNA, the CDR3 is TGTGCCAGCAGTTTTCGGGGGGTACCCAATTCACCCCTCCACTTT. The chain has TRBV28 and TRBJ1-6, with D maybe TRBD1 (5 bases). The ends were cut back, 3 bases at V and 7 bases at J, with 13 bases in the middle. This CDR3 contains 15 residues. Germline V gene sequence: CDR1 MDHEN, CDR2 SYDVKM.

V gene TRBV2 combines with J gene TRBJ1-1; the match to TRBD1 covers 10 bases. CDR3 size: 16 residues. The V gene's germline CDR1 is SNHLY and CDR2 FYNNEI. V trimming: 6 bases; J trimming: 1 base; junction bases outside the gene matches: 8. CDR3 sequence reads: CASRGWRDRGNTEAFF. Here the CDR3 DNA reads TGTGCCAGCAGGGGATGGAGGGACAGGGGGAACACTGAAGCTTTCTTT.

This rearrangement joins TRBV7-2 to TRBJ2-3, with D perhaps TRBD1 (7 bases). V was trimmed by 1 base and J by 3 bases, leaving 23 bases between them. CDR3 length equals 19 residues. The germline CDR1 and CDR2 sequences are SGHTA and FQGNSA. CDR3 bases: TGTGCCAGCAGCTTAGTTAAAGGACAGTCCAGGGGGGTAACAGATACGCAGTATTTT. It codes for CASSLVKGQSRGVTDTQYF.

The rearrangement uses TRBV5-4 and TRBJ2-2; TRBD2 might be the D (6 bases). The germline CDR1 and CDR2 sequences are SGHNT and YYREEE (reference sequence). V shed 4 bases and J shed 9 bases, with 16 bases lying between them. The CDR3 has 14 residues. The CDR3 reads CASSPGSGVRELFF. The CDR3, as DNA: TGTGCCAGCAGCCCCGGGTCGGGAGTAAGGGAGCTGTTTTTT. Drawing the rest from reference TRBV5-4 and TRBJ2-2, the complete variable domain is ETGVTQSPTHLIKTRGQQVTLRCSSQSGHNTVSWYQQALGQGPQFIFQYYREEENGRGNFPPRFSGLQFPNYSSELNVNALELDDSALYLCASSPGSGVRELFFGEGSRLTVL.

This clone has just one count. The rearrangement links TRBV19 to TRBJ2-1; the D gene is possibly TRBD2 (5 bases). Germline V gene lookup returns CDR1 LNHDA and CDR2 SQIVND (reference sequence). Trimming cost V 1 base and J 6 bases, with 16 bases left between them. The CDR3 has 16 residues. The CDR3 bases are TGTGCCAGTAGTATAGGGTCTGCGGGCCCCCCCAATGAGCAGTTCTTC. Encoded protein: CASSIGSAGPPNEQFF.

This rearrangement joins TRBV21-1 to TRBJ2-1; the table calls TRBD1, which could not be checked here. TRBV21-1 corresponds to a pseudogene. The CDR3 length is 19 residues. Written as DNA, the CDR3 is TGTGCCAGCAGCGCCACAGCGCCCCAGGGGGGACAGACCTACAATGAGCAGTTCTTC. This encodes CASSATAPQGGQTYNEQFF.

The chain has TRBV7-6 and TRBJ2-1, with 7 bases matching TRBD2. Germline CDR1 reads SGHVS; CDR2 reads FNYEAQ. With 4 bases clipped from V and 4 bases from J, the junction kept 10 bases outside the gene matches. The CDR3 totals 16 residues. This chain's CDR3 is CASSSNRGEIYNEQFF. The DNA for the CDR3 is TGTGCCAGCAGCTCCAACCGGGGGGAAATATACAATGAGCAGTTCTTC.

This clone was observed a few times. This chain joins TRBV4-1 and TRBJ1-6, with 11 bases identical to TRBD1. CDR1 is MGHRA and CDR2 is YSYEKL in the germline V gene. After removal of 0 bases from V and 10 bases from J, the junction contained 2 bases not matched to a gene. This CDR3 has 15 residues. The CDR3 reads CASSQDGTGGSPLHF. CDR3 bases: TGCGCCAGCAGCCAAGATGGGACAGGGGGATCACCCCTCCACTTT.

This chain joins TRBV29-1 and TRBJ2-5; the match to TRBD2 covers 11 bases. This CDR3 spans 18 amino acids. CDR1 is SQVTM, CDR2 ANQGSEA, per germline. The J segment lost 1 base and the V segment lost 1 base, leaving 11 bases of the junction unmatched. As DNA, the CDR3 is TGCAGCGTTGAAGTAGCGGGAGGGCCAGGGGTATTCCAAGAGACCCAGTACTTC. It encodes CSVEVAGGPGVFQETQYF. The variable domain in full, with the rest retrieved from reference TRBV29-1 and TRBJ2-5, is SAVISQKPSRDICQRGTSLTIQCQVDSQVTMMFWYRQQPGQSLTLIATANQGSEATYESGFVIDKFPISRPNLTFSTLTVSNMSPEDSSIYLCSVEVAGGPGVFQETQYFGPGTRLLVL.

The V gene is TRBV6-5, the J gene TRBJ1-1; no clear D gene. With 0 bases removed from V and 5 bases from J, the gap between germline ends came to 10 bases. Germline CDR1 MNHEY, CDR2 SVGAGI. CDR3 length: 14 residues. CDR3 in amino acids: CASSYSRERTEAFF. The DNA of the CDR3 is TGTGCCAGCAGTTACTCGAGAGAACGGACTGAAGCTTTCTTT.

This chain's CDR3 is CASSAGVSGYQPQHF. As DNA, the CDR3 is TGTGCCAGCAGCGCAGGGGTGTCAGGGTATCAGCCCCAGCATTTT. The chain is built from TRBV4-2 and TRBJ1-5; a possible D gene is TRBD1 (6 bases). This CDR3 is built from 15 residues. V gave up 5 bases and J gave up 5 bases, with 16 bases separating them. Germline CDR1 LGHNA, CDR2 YNFKEQ.

The chain recombines TRBV6-4 with TRBJ2-3, with TRBD2 matching over 9 bases. This CDR3 comprises 14 residues. Germline V CDR1 and CDR2: MRHNA, SNTAGT. V dropped 0 bases and J dropped 6; count of bases not matched to a gene: 1. The CDR3 region has the DNA TGTGCCAGCAGTGACTCGCGGGGGGGCGATACGCAGTATTTT. Translation: CASSDSRGGDTQYF.

This clone was counted between two and nine times. The chain links TRBV9 to TRBJ2-2, with 8 bases lining up with TRBD1. The CDR3 length is 15 residues. J lost 0 bases, V lost 3 bases, and 1 base had no gene match. In germline, CDR1 is SGDLS, CDR2 YYNGEE. CDR3 nucleotide sequence: TGTGCCAGCAGCGAGACAGGGGCGAACACCGGGGAGCTGTTTTTT. This sequence encodes CASSETGANTGELFF.

The chain is built from TRBV28 and TRBJ1-2; 9 bases line up with TRBD1. CDR3 length: 14 amino acids. Germline V gene lookup returns CDR1 MDHEN and CDR2 SYDVKM. V lost 4 bases and J lost 8; bases outside the gene matches: 8. CDR3: CASSSTGGARGYTF. DNA for the CDR3: TGTGCCAGCAGTTCTACAGGGGGCGCGAGAGGCTACACCTTC.

V and J are TRBV12-5 and TRBJ2-7, with D unresolved. V gave up 0 bases and J gave up 5 bases, with 8 bases separating them. CDR3 length equals 13 residues. Germline V gene lookup returns CDR1 LGHNT and CDR2 FRNRAP. The CDR3 coding sequence is TGTGCTAGTGGTTTGGTAACGGGTCACGAGCAGTACTTC. Amino acid sequence: CASGLVTGHEQYF.

V and J are TRBV19 and TRBJ2-5, with 9 positions matching TRBD1. From germline, CDR1 is LNHDA and CDR2 SQIVND (reference sequence). The CDR3 spans 15 residues. V lost 5 bases and J lost 1; bases outside the gene matches: 5. CDR3: CASSVHRGPQETQYF. In DNA, the CDR3 is TGTGCCAGTAGTGTCCACAGGGGGCCCCAAGAGACCCAGTACTTC.

This chain connects TRBV15 to TRBJ2-7; 8 nucleotides align to TRBD1. Germline V gene sequence: CDR1 LNHNV, CDR2 YYDKDF (reference sequence). This CDR3 region has 16 residues. Trimming at V came to 4 bases and at J to 7 bases, leaving 15 bases not matched to a gene. The CDR3 DNA sequence: TGTGCCACCAGCACAAGGACAGGGCTGAAGGCTCGGGAGCAGTACTTC. This sequence encodes CATSTRTGLKAREQYF.

V is TRBV7-3 and J is TRBJ2-3; D not certain. The CDR3 is 13 residues long. Germline values: CDR1 SGHTA, CDR2 FQGTGA. Trimming removed 3 bases at V and 2 bases at J, with 6 bases between. CDR3 in DNA: TGTGCCAGCAGCTTTTCAATCACAGATACGCAGTATTTT. This encodes CASSFSITDTQYF.

This sequence joins TRBV7-2 and TRBJ1-2; 8 bases align to TRBD1. Germline loops: CDR1 SGHTA, CDR2 FQGNSA. After removal of 5 bases from V and 3 bases from J, the junction contained 5 bases not matched to a gene. The CDR3 has 14 amino acids. CDR3 protein: CASSLDRGDYGYTF. The CDR3 DNA reads TGTGCCAGCAGCCTAGACAGGGGTGACTATGGCTACACCTTC.

The V and J genes are TRBV5-1 and TRBJ2-7; 9 bases are shared with TRBD1. The germline gives CDR1 SGHRS, CDR2 YFSETQ. Losses at the gene ends were 3 bases for V and 6 bases for J; bases not matched to a gene: 7. The CDR3 totals 14 residues. The CDR3: CASSSTGGTPEQYF. CDR3 nucleotides: TGCGCCAGCAGCTCAACAGGGGGCACGCCCGAGCAGTACTTC. Full variable domain (rest looked up from reference TRBV5-1 and TRBJ2-7): KAGVTQTPRYLIKTRGQQVTLSCSPISGHRSVSWYQQTPGQGLQFLFEYFSETQRNKGNFPGRFSGRQFSNSRSEMNVSTLELGDSALYLCASSSTGGTPEQYFGPGTRLTVT.

The gene calls are TRBV10-3 and TRBJ2-1; 7 bases match TRBD1. V was pared by 6 bases and J by 0 bases, with 11 bases of the junction left unmatched. CDR3 length equals 17 residues. Per germline, CDR1 ENHRY and CDR2 SYGVKD. CDR3 sequence: CAIRRVTGRSSYNEQFF. CDR3 DNA sequence: TGTGCCATCAGGAGGGTGACAGGGAGAAGCTCCTACAATGAGCAGTTCTTC.

CDR3 residues: CASSSRDRGRGSTEAFF. As DNA, the CDR3 is TGTGCCAGCAGCTCCCGGGACAGGGGCAGAGGGAGCACTGAAGCTTTCTTT. V gene TRBV5-6 combines with J gene TRBJ1-1, with 10 bases lining up with TRBD1. V was pared by 3 bases and J by 4 bases, with 12 bases of the junction left unmatched. This CDR3 has 17 residues. From germline, CDR1 is SGHDT and CDR2 YYEEEE.

The J gene is TRBJ1-1, the V gene TRBV5-1; the match to TRBD1 covers 9 bases. Germline V gene sequence: CDR1 SGHRS, CDR2 YFSETQ. The CDR3 runs to 13 residues. After removal of 5 bases from V and 10 bases from J, the junction contained 9 bases not matched to a gene. CDR3 loop: CASREDRDRAAFF. The CDR3 bases are TGCGCCAGCAGAGAGGACCGGGACAGGGCAGCTTTCTTT.

The V gene is TRBV4-3, the J gene TRBJ2-7, with D perhaps matching TRBD2 (6 bases). CDR1 LGHNA and CDR2 YSLEER come from the germline V gene. Trimming took off 1 base at V and 0 bases at J, with 13 bases between the two ends. CDR3 size: 16 residues. CDR3 in amino acids: CASSQAPGTPSYEQYF. The CDR3 DNA reads TGCGCCAGCAGCCAAGCCCCCGGGACTCCCTCCTACGAGCAGTACTTC.

The chain carries TRBV6-5 and TRBJ2-7; TRBD1 matches at 9 bases. CDR3 length: 14 residues. From germline, CDR1 is MNHEY and CDR2 SVGAGI. V was clipped by 7 bases and J by 4 bases; unmatched bases: 8. The DNA for the CDR3 is TGTGCCAGCAACTTTGGACAGGGGATTTACGAGCAGTACTTC. Its translation is CASNFGQGIYEQYF.

The rearrangement joins TRBV7-3 to TRBJ1-4; 12 bases are a match to TRBD1. Germline V gene lookup returns CDR1 SGHTA and CDR2 FQGTGA. The J segment lost 8 bases and the V segment lost 3 bases, leaving 7 bases of the junction unmatched. The CDR3 totals 16 residues. CDR3 coding DNA: TGTGCCAGCAGCTTGGGGACAGGGGGCGTAGGGGAAAAACTGTTTTTT. Encoded protein: CASSLGTGGVGEKLFF.

The V call is TRBV6-5, the J call TRBJ2-2, with 7 bases fitting TRBD1. Germline CDR1 reads MNHEY; CDR2 reads SVGAGI. The CDR3 totals 15 residues. Losses at the gene ends were 6 bases for V and 0 bases for J; bases not matched to a gene: 4. The CDR3 protein is CASRWGQSNTGELFF. The CDR3 bases are TGTGCCAGCAGATGGGGACAGTCGAACACCGGGGAGCTGTTTTTT.

The J gene is TRBJ2-5, the V gene TRBV6-1, with D perhaps TRBD2 (6 bases). V dropped 5 bases and J dropped 5 bases, with 15 bases sitting between them. The CDR3 spans 14 residues. The germline CDR1 and CDR2 sequences are MNHNS and SASEGT. The CDR3 region has the DNA TGTGCCAGCAGTAATTGGGGTGGGGGGGAGACCCAGTACTTC. This translates into CASSNWGGGETQYF.

In its sample, this clone was seen a few times. V and J are TRBV5-6 and TRBJ1-4; 7 bases fit TRBD1. Germline V gene lookup returns CDR1 SGHDT and CDR2 YYEEEE. The ends lost 3 bases at V and 3 bases at J; junction bases unmatched: 2. This CDR3 spans 14 amino acids. DNA of the CDR3: TGTGCCAGCAGCTACCAGGGGGCTAATGAAAAACTGTTTTTT. This encodes CASSYQGANEKLFF.

This chain joins TRBV27 and TRBJ1-2, with D tentatively TRBD1 (6 bases). Germline loops: CDR1 MNHEY, CDR2 SMNVEV (reference sequence). Trimming removed 3 bases from V and 2 bases from J, with 10 bases in between. This CDR3 spans 14 amino acids. DNA of the CDR3: TGTGCCAGCAGTTTTAAAGGGACAAACTATGGCTACACCTTC. Encoded protein: CASSFKGTNYGYTF.